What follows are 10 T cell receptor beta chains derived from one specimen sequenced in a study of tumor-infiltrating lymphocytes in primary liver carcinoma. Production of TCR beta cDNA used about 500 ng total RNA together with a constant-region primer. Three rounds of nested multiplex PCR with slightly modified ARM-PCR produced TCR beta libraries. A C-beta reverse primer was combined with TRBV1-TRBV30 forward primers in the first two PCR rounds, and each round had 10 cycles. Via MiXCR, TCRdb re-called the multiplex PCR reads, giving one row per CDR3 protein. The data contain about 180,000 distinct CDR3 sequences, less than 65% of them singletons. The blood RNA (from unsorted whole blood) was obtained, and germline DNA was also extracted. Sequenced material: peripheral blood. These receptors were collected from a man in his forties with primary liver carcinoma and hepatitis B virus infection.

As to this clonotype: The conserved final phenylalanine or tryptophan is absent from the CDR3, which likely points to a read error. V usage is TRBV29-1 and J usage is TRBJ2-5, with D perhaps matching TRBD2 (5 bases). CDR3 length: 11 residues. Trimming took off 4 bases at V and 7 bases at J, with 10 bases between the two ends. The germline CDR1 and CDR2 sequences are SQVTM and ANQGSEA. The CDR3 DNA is TGCAGCGTTGGGGCTCGGGGGACCCAGTACCTC. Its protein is CSVGARGTQYL.

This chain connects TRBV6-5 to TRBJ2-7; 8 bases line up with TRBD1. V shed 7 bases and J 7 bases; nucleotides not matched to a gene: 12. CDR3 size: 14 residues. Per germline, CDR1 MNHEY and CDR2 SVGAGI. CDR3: CASNPSQDRVEQYF. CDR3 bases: TGTGCCAGCAATCCATCCCAGGACAGGGTGGAGCAGTACTTC.

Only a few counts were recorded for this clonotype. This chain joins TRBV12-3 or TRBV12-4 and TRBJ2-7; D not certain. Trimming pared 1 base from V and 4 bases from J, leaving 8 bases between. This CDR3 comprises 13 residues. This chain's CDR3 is CASSLEPRYEQYF. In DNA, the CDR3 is TGTGCCAGCAGTTTAGAGCCTCGATACGAGCAGTACTTC.

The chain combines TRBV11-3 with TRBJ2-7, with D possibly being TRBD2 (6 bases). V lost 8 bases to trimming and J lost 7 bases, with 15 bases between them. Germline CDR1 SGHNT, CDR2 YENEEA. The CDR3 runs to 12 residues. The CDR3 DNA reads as TGTGCCAGCCGCTCGGAGGGCGAGGAGCAGTACTTC. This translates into CASRSEGEEQYF.

The DNA of the CDR3 is TGTGCCAGCAGCTTGGACGGGGAAGCGGTGACCCAGTACTTC. This encodes CASSLDGEAVTQYF. The chain combines TRBV5-4 with TRBJ2-5; D may be TRBD2 (5 bases). Deletions cut 0 bases from V and 7 bases from J, with 13 bases between. CDR1 SGHNT and CDR2 YYREEE come from the germline V gene (reference sequence). The CDR3 has 14 residues.

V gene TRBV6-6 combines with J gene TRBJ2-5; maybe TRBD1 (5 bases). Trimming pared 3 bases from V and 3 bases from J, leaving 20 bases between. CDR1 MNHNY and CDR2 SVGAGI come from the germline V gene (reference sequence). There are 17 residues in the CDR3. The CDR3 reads CASSYVWGIREKETQYF. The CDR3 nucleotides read TGTGCCAGCAGTTATGTATGGGGAATCAGGGAAAAAGAGACCCAGTACTTC.

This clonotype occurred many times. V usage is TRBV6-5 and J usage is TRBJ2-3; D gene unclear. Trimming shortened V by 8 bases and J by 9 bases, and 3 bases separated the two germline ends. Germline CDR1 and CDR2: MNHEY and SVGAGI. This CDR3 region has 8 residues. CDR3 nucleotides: TGTGCCAGCGTCACGCAGTATTTT. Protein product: CASVTQYF.

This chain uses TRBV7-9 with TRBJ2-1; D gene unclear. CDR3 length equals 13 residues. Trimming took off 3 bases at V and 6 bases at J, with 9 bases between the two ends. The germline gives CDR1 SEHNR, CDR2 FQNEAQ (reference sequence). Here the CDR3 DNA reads TGTGCCAGCAGCTTCACAAGGCGCAATGAGCAGTTCTTC. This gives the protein CASSFTRRNEQFF.

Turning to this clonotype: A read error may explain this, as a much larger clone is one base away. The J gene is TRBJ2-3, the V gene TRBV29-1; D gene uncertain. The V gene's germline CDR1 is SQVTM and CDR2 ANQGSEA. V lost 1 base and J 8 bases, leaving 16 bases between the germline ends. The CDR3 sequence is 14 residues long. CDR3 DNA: TGCAGCGTTGAAGGTGTGGAAGGGCCAGTTACGCAGTATTTT. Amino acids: CSVEGVEGPVTQYF.

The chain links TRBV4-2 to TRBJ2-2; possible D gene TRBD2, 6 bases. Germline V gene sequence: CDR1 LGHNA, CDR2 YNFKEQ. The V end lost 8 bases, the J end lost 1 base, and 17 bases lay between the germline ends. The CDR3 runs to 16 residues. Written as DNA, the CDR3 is TGTGCCAGCTCTTCAGCGGGCACCTTGAACACCGGGGAGCTGTTTTTT. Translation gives CASSSAGTLNTGELFF.